This T cell receptor beta chain emerged from a study of blood T cell repertoires in COVID-19. In the study overall: Nucleic acid was either cDNA or gDNA, and it came from T cells, B-cell-depleted T cells, or PBMCs.

Clones were sequenced by immunoSEQ multiplex PCR, and TCRdb holds only the in-frame ones, with some missing. The table records fewer than 50,000 clones, roughly 84% of them present only once. Germline CDR1 and CDR2: ENHRY and SYGVKD. This CDR3 contains 16 residues. Trimming at V came to 0 bases and at J to 4 bases, leaving 3 bases not matched to a gene. The V and J genes are TRBV10-3 and TRBJ2-2; 9 bases agree with TRBD2. The receptor comes from a woman of 80 years or more with acute or convalescent COVID-19. Sequencing was done on a sample of peripheral blood. Here the CDR3 reads CAISESTSGLTGELFF. Written as DNA, the CDR3 is TGTGCCATCAGTGAGTCGACTAGCGGCCTCACCGGGGAGCTGTTTTTT.